This TCR beta chain was captured by sequencing in a study of shared clonotypes between healthy human individuals. The CDR3 has 13 amino acids. Concerning this clone itself: The antigen is unknown.

Clones were read by immunoSEQ multiplex PCR, and TCRdb kept only the in-frame ones, dropping some. In the table there are roughly 1.4 million clones, approximately 98.5% of which are singletons. CD4+ cells underwent separation, giving CD45RA+ naive and CD45RA-negative memory subsets. Study conclusions and caveats: Only blood samples were collected, and tissue repertoires likely differ. Some naive CD4 clonotypes, around 5%, turned up in common across four donors.

The V gene is TRBV21-1, the J gene TRBJ2-5; TRBD1 reflects the table's D call only, with no check against the DNA. TRBV21-1 is a recognized pseudogene. The sequenced sample was naive CD4+ T cells sorted from blood. Described subset: CD45RA+ positively selected. This receptor was obtained from a man in his thirties or forties in good health. The CDR3 spells CASSNRVQETQYF. Here the CDR3 DNA reads TGTGCCAGCAGCAACAGGGTACAAGAGACCCAGTACTTC.